This T cell receptor beta chain was found in a study of T cell changes during pregnancy in multiple sclerosis. Germline V gene data show CDR1 as SEHNR and CDR2 as FQNEAQ (reference sequence). Germline trimming cut 6 bases from V and 7 bases from J; bases unmatched to any gene: 6. The CDR3 runs to 14 residues. This table comes from immunoSEQ multiplex PCR, and its TCRdb copy is limited to in-frame clones, with some not included. Of about 83,000 clones in the sample, 91% are singletons; the top ten hold around 3.3%. J is TRBJ2-2 and V is TRBV7-9; 9 bases map to TRBD1. This receptor was taken from a female donor in good health, serving as a control in a pregnancy study. Some clones in this sample may be carry-over from other donors' samples. The starting material was PBMCs, obtained in the first trimester of pregnancy. In DNA, the CDR3 is TGTGCCAGCAGTTACAGGGGGCAGAACGGGGAGCTGTTTTTT. Amino acid sequence: CASSYRGQNGELFF.